This T cell receptor (beta chain) was identified in a study of CD8 T cells in ankylosing spondylitis. Overall study results and limits: CD8+ disease-linked clones were present at relatively low frequencies in blood. It appeared that ankylosing spondylitis blood was characterized by a TCR beta motif of seven or eight highly homologous variants.

Germline CDR1 is SGHTA and CDR2 is FQGNSA. This CDR3 is 15 amino acids long. V was clipped by 7 bases and J by 10 bases; unmatched bases: 9. TCRdb passed the 5' RACE reads through MiXCR, listing each CDR3 protein once. The sample consists of roughly 470,000 distinct CDR3 sequences, roughly a quarter of them appearing once. This clonotype was seen more than once but under ten times. The antigen remains unidentified. Sequenced input: blood, either unsorted or a sorted T cell fraction (not recorded which). The chain has TRBV7-2 and TRBJ2-1, with 14 positions matching TRBD2. The sequence was collected from a male donor with ankylosing spondylitis. Here the CDR3 reads CASTTGLAGGGEQFF. CDR3 coding DNA: TGTGCCAGCACCACCGGACTAGCGGGAGGAGGGGAGCAGTTCTTC.